A selection of T cell receptor beta chains follows, all from one sample in a study of OX40 agonist ivuxolimab in advanced cancers. Profiling relied on immunoSEQ multiplex PCR, and the TCRdb table lists in-frame clones only, not all of them. The sample holds tens of thousands of clones, over 90% seen once. This specimen consisted of CD4+ or CD8+ T cells sorted from blood, obtained in a trial of the OX40 agonist ivuxolimab. All receptors come from an adult with an advanced solid tumor such as melanoma, head and neck, liver or kidney cancer. The CDR3 runs from the conserved cysteine through the conserved F or W. Each record gives: D gene, clone size, V gene, J gene, CDR3 DNA, CDR3 protein. D genes are given only for firm matches. Clone size, where shown, is once, few, many, or a class for clones that have expanded.

>TRBD2|-|TRBV5-4|TRBJ2-1
TGTGCCAGCAGCTTAGAACTAGCGCGAAACAATGAGCAGTTCTTC
CASSLELARNNEQFF
>-|-|TRBV5-5|TRBJ2-2
TGTGCCAGCAGCTGGGACAAGAACACCGGGGAGCTGTTTTTT
CASSWDKNTGELFF
>-|-|TRBV30|TRBJ2-2
TGTGCCTGGACCCATGTGGGGGGTCGCGGGGAGCTGTTTTTT
CAWTHVGGRGELFF
>-|-|TRBV27|TRBJ1-2
TGTGCCAGCAGTTTATCAGGCAGGGAAGGAGTGGGCTACACCTTC
CASSLSGREGVGYTF
>TRBD2|-|TRBV18|TRBJ2-1
TGTGCCAGCTCACGAGGGACTAGCGGGAGCAATGAGCAGTTCTTC
CASSRGTSGSNEQFF
>TRBD2|-|TRBV7-9|TRBJ2-5
TGTGCCAGCAGCTTCTTAAGTATAAAGGCGGGAGGCCAAGAGACCCAGTACTTC
CASSFLSIKAGGQETQYF
>-|-|TRBV5-1|TRBJ2-6
TGCGCCAGCAGCTTGAGGGGGGCGGGCACTGGGGCCAACGTCCTGACTTTC
CASSLRGAGTGANVLTF
>TRBD2|-|TRBV10-3|TRBJ2-1
TGTGCCATCAGTGAACTAGCGGGAGGTTCTCTCAATGAGCAGTTCTTC
CAISELAGGSLNEQFF
>-|-|TRBV28|TRBJ2-7
TGTGCCAGCAGATCTACAGTCTACGAGCAGTACTTC
CASRSTVYEQYF
>TRBD1|-|TRBV7-9|TRBJ1-2
TGTGCCAGCAGCTCCTGGACAGGGTCCAACTATGGCTACACCTTC
CASSSWTGSNYGYTF
>-|-|TRBV7-8|TRBJ1-4
TGTGCCAGCAGCTTACAGGGAGGGTTTGGGGAAAAACTGTTTTTT
CASSLQGGFGEKLFF
>-|-|TRBV5-1|TRBJ2-5
TGCGCCAGCAGCTTGTTGGAACAAGAGACCCAGTACTTC
CASSLLEQETQYF
>-|-|TRBV28|TRBJ2-2
TGTGCCAGCAGTCCCATCACCGGGGAGCTGTTTTTT
CASSPITGELFF
>-|once|TRBV11-3|TRBJ1-2
TGTGCCAGCAGCCTACAGGGTAACTATGGCTACACCTTC
CASSLQGNYGYTF
>TRBD1|-|TRBV18|TRBJ1-5
TGTGCCAGCTCACTGGGGACAGCCGTTGGACAGCCCCAGCATTTT
CASSLGTAVGQPQHF
>-|once|TRBV7-9|TRBJ2-1
TGTGCCAGCAGCCGACGGGGCGGAGTGGGGAATACTGGGAATGAGCAGTTCTTC
CASSRRGGVGNTGNEQFF